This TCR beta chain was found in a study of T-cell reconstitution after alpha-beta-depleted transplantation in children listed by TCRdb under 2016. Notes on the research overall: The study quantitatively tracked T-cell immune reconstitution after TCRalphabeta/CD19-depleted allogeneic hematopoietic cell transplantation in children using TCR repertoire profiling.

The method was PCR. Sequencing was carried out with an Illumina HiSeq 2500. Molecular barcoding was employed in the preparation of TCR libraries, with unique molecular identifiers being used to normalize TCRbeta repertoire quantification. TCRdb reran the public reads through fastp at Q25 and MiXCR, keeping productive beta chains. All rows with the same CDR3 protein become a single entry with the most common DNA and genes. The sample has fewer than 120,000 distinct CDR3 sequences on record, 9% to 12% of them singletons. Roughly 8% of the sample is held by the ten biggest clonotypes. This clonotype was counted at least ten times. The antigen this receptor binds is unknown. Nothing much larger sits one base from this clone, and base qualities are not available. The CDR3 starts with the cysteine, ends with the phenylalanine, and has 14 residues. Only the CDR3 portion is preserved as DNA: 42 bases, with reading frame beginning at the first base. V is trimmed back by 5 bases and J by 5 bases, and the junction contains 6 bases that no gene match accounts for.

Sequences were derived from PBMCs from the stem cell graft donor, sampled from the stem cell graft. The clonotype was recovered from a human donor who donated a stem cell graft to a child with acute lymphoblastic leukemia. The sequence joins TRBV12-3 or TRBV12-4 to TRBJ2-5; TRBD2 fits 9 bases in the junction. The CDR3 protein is CASSRSGRRETQYF. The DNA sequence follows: TGTGCCAGCAGTCGTAGCGGGAGACGTGAGACCCAGTACTTC.